One sample yielded the 6 T cell receptor beta chains listed below, sequenced in a study of blood T cells in healthy people across ages. A second PCR of 7 to 11 cycles used a sample-barcoded 5' primer and a J-beta primer mix. TCRdb processed the 5' RACE reads anew with MiXCR; each CDR3 protein has one entry. Of some 700,000 distinct CDR3 sequences listed, about 20% are singletons. The source material was blood. The origin of the receptors is a man between 65 and 85 years old in good health.

V usage is TRBV7-2 and J usage is TRBJ1-5, with D maybe TRBD1 (6 bases). The CDR3 contains 14 residues. Per germline, CDR1 SGHTA and CDR2 FQGNSA. Trimming removed 5 bases at V and 3 bases at J, with 11 bases between. The DNA for the CDR3 is TGTGCCAGCAGCACAAGGGGGGTCAATCAGCCCCAGCATTTT. Residues: CASSTRGVNQPQHF. Full variable domain (outside the CDR3, taken from reference TRBV7-2 and TRBJ1-5): GAGVSQSPSNKVTEKGKDVELRCDPISGHTALYWYRQSLGQGLEFLIYFQGNSAPDKSGLPSDRFSAERTGGSVSTLTIQRTQQEDSAVYLCASSTRGVNQPQHFGDGTRLSIL.

This clonotype was detected only a few times. This chain uses TRBV20-1 with TRBJ2-7; D may be TRBD1 (5 bases). The CDR3 length is 14 residues. Per germline, CDR1 DFQATT and CDR2 SNEGSKA (reference sequence). V gave up 3 bases and J gave up 2 bases, with 14 bases separating them. The CDR3: CSASGRGKTYEQYF. CDR3 DNA: TGCAGTGCTAGTGGTAGGGGCAAAACCTACGAGCAGTACTTC.

The DNA for the CDR3 is TGTGCCAGCAGACGACAGGGGGTAAGGGCTGAAGCTTTCTTT. Translating it yields CASRRQGVRAEAFF. The V gene is TRBV12-3 or TRBV12-4, the J gene TRBJ1-1, with 9 bases matching TRBD1. The V gene end was trimmed by 6 bases and the J gene end by 6 bases; junction bases not matched to a gene: 8. This CDR3 contains 14 residues.

This chain links TRBV5-1 with TRBJ1-1, with D hard to call. Trimming left V 4 bases short and J 7 bases short, with 20 bases between. From germline, CDR1 is SGHRS and CDR2 YFSETQ. This CDR3 has 15 amino acids. CDR3 bases: TGCGCCAGCAGCCCGGTGAGCTTTCGAGGAGGTGAAGCTTTCTTT. Its translation: CASSPVSFRGGEAFF. The full variable domain, its missing parts supplied by reference TRBV5-1 and TRBJ1-1, is KAGVTQTPRYLIKTRGQQVTLSCSPISGHRSVSWYQQTPGQGLQFLFEYFSETQRNKGNFPGRFSGRQFSNSRSEMNVSTLELGDSALYLCASSPVSFRGGEAFFGQGTRLTVV.

The V and J genes are TRBV4-1 and TRBJ1-1; the D gene is possibly TRBD1 (6 bases). The ends were cut back, 1 base at V and 5 bases at J, with 14 bases in the middle. The CDR3 totals 15 residues. The germline gives CDR1 MGHRA, CDR2 YSYEKL. The CDR3 bases are TGCGCCAGCAGCCAAGGACCGTCAGGGGCGACTGAAGCTTTCTTT. Its protein product is CASSQGPSGATEAFF.

The rearrangement joins TRBV30 to TRBJ1-6, with D unclear. This CDR3 comprises 14 residues. V lost 0 bases and J 8 bases, leaving 11 bases between the germline ends. Per the germline V gene, CDR1 is GTSNPN and CDR2 is SVGIG (reference sequence). In nucleotides, the CDR3 is TGTGCCTGGAGTGTGGACCTAATCGATTCACCCCTCCACTTT. Protein: CAWSVDLIDSPLHF.